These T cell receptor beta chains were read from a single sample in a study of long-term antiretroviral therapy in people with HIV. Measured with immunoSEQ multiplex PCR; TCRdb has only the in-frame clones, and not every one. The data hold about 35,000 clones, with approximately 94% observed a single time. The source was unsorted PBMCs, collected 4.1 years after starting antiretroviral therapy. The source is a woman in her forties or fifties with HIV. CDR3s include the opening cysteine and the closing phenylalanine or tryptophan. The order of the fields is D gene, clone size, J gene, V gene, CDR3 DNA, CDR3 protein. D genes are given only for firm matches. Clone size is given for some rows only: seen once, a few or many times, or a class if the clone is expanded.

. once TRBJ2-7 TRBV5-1 TGCGCCAGCAGCGCCGAATACGAGCAGTACTTC CASSAEYEQYF
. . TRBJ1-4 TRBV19 TGTGCCAGTAGCATCCCCGCAGTGGGGGATGTTTGGGAAAAACTGTTTTTT CASSIPAVGDVWEKLFF
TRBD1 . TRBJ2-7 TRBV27 TGTGCCAGCAGTCCAAGGACAGGAAGGGAGCAGTACTTC CASSPRTGREQYF
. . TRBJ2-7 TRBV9 TGTGCCAGCAGCGTAGCTGGGGCTCGCGAGCAGTACTTC CASSVAGAREQYF
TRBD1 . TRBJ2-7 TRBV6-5 TGTGCCAGCAGTTACTTTCCGGGACAGGCCTACGAGCAGTACTTC CASSYFPGQAYEQYF
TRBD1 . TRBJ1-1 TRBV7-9 TGTGCCAGCAGTCACAGCAGGGGGCGATCGACTGAAGCTTTCTTT CASSHSRGRSTEAFF
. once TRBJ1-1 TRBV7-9 TGTGCCAGCAGCTTAGAGCAGAGGAACACTGAAGCTTTCTTT CASSLEQRNTEAFF
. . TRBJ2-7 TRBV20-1 TGCAGTGCAGGGAAGGGCTACGAGCAGTACTTC CSAGKGYEQYF
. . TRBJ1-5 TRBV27 TGTGCCAGCAGTTCAGGGCTCAATCAGCCCCAGCATTTT CASSSGLNQPQHF
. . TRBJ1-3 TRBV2 TGTGCCAGCAGAGCGACAGCCTTCGCTGGAAACACCATATATTTT CASRATAFAGNTIYF
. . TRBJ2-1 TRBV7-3 TGTGCCAGCAGCCGACCCCAGGGGGGCAATGAGCAGTTCTTC CASSRPQGGNEQFF
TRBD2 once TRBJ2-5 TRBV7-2 TGTGCCAGCAGCCCACGACTAGCGGGGGGGCGGGGCCCTCAAGAGACCCAGTACTTC CASSPRLAGGRGPQETQYF
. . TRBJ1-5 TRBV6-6 TGTGCCAGCAGTTACGTAGCGGTTAGCAATCAGCCCCAGCATTTT CASSYVAVSNQPQHF
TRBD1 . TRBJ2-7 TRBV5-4 TGTGCCAGCAGCTGGGACAGGGTTTCCTACGAGCAGTACTTC CASSWDRVSYEQYF
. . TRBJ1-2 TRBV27 TGTGCCAGCAGTTTCGGGGGGGGGTATGGCTACACCTTC CASSFGGGYGYTF
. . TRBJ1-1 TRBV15 TGTGCCACCAGCAGAGATCGGCATCAACTGAACACTGAAGCTTTCTTT CATSRDRHQLNTEAFF
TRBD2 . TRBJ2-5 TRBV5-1 TGCGCCAGCAGCTTGGGGGGCGGGAGTGACGGGACCCAGTACTTC CASSLGGGSDGTQYF
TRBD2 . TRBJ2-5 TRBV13 TGTGCCAGCAGCTCCCAAGGACTAGCGGGGGCCGAAGAAGAGACCCAGTACTTC CASSSQGLAGAEEETQYF
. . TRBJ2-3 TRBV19 TGTGCCAGTAGTATCTGGGGCGACGACACAGATACGCAGTATTTT CASSIWGDDTDTQYF
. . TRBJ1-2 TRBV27 TGTGCCAGCAGTTTATTCGGAGGGATGTATGGCTACACCTTC CASSLFGGMYGYTF
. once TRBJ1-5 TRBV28 TGTGCCAGCAGTTCGGGCCGAGGGACCCTCCTGAATCAGCCCCAGCATTTT CASSSGRGTLLNQPQHF
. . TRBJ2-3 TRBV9 TGTGCCAGCAGCGTGGCGGGGTATAGCACAGATACGCAGTATTTT CASSVAGYSTDTQYF
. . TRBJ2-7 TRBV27 TGTGCCAGCACCTATACGGGGGGCCTGGCCTACGAGCAGTACTTC CASTYTGGLAYEQYF
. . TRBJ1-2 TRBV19 TGTGCCAGTAGTACATTCGGGACCTCCTATGGCTACACCTTC CASSTFGTSYGYTF
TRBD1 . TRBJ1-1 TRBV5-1 TGCGCCAGCAGCTCCCAGGGGGCGGACACTGAAGCTTTCTTT CASSSQGADTEAFF
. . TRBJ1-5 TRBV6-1 TGTGCCAGCAGTGGGGCAGAAACCCAGCCCCAGCATTTT CASSGAETQPQHF
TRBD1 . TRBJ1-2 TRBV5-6 TGTGCCAGCAGCTTGGTACCTTTTTCGGAGGGGGCCTCTGGCTACACCTTC CASSLVPFSEGASGYTF
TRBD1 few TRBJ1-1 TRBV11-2 TGTGCCAGCAGCCCAGGACAGGGCTTTTGGATGAACACTGAAGCTTTCTTT CASSPGQGFWMNTEAFF
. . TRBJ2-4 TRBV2 TGTGCCAGCAGTGTGGGGCAGGGATACATTCAGTACTTC CASSVGQGYIQYF
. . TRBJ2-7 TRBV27 TGTGCCAGCAGTTGGGCTAGCGCCACTTACGAGCAGTACTTC CASSWASATYEQYF
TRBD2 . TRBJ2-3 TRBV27 TGTGCCAGCAGCGGTCGGACAGGTTTGAATAGCGGGGGCCACACAGATACGCAGTATTTT CASSGRTGLNSGGHTDTQYF
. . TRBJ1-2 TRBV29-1 TGCAGCGTTGAAGTTAGCCAGACCTACACCTTC CSVEVSQTYTF
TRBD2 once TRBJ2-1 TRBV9 TGTGCCAGCAGCGTATCCCCGCGGGGGGTACAAGATGAGCAGTTCTTC CASSVSPRGVQDEQFF